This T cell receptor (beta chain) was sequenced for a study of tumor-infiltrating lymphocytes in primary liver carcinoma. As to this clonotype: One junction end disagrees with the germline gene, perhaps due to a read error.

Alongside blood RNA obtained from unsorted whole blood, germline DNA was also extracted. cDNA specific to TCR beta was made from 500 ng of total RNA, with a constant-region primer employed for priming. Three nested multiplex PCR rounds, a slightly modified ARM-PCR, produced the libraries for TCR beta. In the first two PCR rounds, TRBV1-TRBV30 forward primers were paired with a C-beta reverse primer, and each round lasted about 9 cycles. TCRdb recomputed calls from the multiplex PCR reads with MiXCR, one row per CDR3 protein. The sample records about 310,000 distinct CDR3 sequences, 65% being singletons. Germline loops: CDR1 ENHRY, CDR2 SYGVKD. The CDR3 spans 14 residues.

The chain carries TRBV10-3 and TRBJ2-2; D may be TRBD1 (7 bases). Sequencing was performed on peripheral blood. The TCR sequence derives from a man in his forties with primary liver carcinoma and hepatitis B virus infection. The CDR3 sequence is CDISVQGGAGELFF. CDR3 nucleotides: TGTGACATCAGTGTCCAGGGGGGTGCCGGGGAGCTGTTTTTT.